Below, one T cell receptor beta chain is given with its context. Its antigen remains unknown. PCR primers comprised 60 Vbeta and 13 Jbeta primers. The protocol was immunoSEQ multiplex PCR, while the TCRdb copy is restricted to in-frame clones and leaves out a portion. The sample holds 110,000 or so clones, 67% seen once. This specimen belongs to a study of cytomegalovirus exposure and HLA in healthy donors. Study observations and caveats: There were 150 or so TCR beta chains listed as cytomegalovirus-associated. V- and J-gene trimming in TCR beta was tied to a missense DCLRE1C variant by an analysis performed later. Only CMV serostatus was available as immune exposure information.

Material: PBMCs. The TCR was taken from a young man in good health and CMV-seropositive.

In DNA form, the CDR3 reads TGTGCCAGCAGCCTACTTGGGGAGATGGGCACAGATACGCAGTATTTT. It yields the protein CASSLLGEMGTDTQYF. V is TRBV14 and J is TRBJ2-3; D possibly corresponds to TRBD2 (5 bases). Germline-derived CDR1 and CDR2 are SGHDN and FVKESK. V was cut by 4 bases and J by 1 base, with 15 bases left in between. This CDR3 is built from 16 residues.